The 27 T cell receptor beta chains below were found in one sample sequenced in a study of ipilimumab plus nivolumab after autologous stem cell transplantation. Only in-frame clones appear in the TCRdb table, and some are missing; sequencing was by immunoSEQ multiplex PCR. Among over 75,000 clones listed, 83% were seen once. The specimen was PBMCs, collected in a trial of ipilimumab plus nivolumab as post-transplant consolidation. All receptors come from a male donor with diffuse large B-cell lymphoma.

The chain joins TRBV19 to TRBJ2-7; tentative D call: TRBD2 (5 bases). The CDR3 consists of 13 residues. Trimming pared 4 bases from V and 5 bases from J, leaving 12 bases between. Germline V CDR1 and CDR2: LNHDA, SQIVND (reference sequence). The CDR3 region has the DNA TGTGCCAGTAGTACCCCCCCGAGGGACGAGCAGTACTTC. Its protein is CASSTPPRDEQYF.

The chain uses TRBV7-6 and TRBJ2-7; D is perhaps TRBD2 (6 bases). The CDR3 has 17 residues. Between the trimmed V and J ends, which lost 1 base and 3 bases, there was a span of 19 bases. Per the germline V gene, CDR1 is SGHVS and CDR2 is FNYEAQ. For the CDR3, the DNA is TGTGCCAGCAGCTTAGTGGAGGCCGATGCGGGAATCTACGAGCAGTACTTC. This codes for CASSLVEADAGIYEQYF.

The CDR3 sequence is CASSVGTFGTEAFF. The CDR3 DNA reads as TGCGCCAGCAGCGTCGGGACGTTCGGCACTGAAGCTTTCTTT. The chain carries TRBV5-1 and TRBJ1-1, with D perhaps matching TRBD1 (5 bases). Germline V gene lookup returns CDR1 SGHRS and CDR2 YFSETQ. The CDR3 runs 14 residues. The ends were cut back, 4 bases at V and 4 bases at J, with 14 bases in the middle.

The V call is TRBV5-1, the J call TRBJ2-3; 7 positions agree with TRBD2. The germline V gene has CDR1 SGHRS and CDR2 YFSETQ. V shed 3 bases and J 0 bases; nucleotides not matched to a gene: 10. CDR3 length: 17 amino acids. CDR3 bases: TGCGCCAGCAGCTACTATGGACTAGAAAGTAGCACAGATACGCAGTATTTT. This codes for CASSYYGLESSTDTQYF.

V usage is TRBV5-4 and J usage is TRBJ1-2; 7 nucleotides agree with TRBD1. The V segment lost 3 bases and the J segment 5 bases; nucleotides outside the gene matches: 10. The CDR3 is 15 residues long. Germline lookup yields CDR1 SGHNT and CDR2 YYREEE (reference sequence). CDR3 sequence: CASSSSGGLSYGYTF. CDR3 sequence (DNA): TGTGCCAGCAGCTCTTCAGGGGGACTATCTTATGGCTACACCTTC.

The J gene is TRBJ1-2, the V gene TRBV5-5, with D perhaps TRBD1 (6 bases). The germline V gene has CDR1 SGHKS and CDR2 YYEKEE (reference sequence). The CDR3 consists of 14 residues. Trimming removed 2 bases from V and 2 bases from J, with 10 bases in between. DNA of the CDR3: TGTGCCAGCAGCTTTGGCCAGGGGAACTATGGCTACACCTTC. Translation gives CASSFGQGNYGYTF.

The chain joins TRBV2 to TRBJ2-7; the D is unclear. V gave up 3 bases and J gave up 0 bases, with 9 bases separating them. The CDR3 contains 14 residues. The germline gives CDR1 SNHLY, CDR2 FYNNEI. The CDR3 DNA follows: TGTGCCAGCAGTGATCTCCCTAGCTCCTACGAGCAGTACTTC. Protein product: CASSDLPSSYEQYF.

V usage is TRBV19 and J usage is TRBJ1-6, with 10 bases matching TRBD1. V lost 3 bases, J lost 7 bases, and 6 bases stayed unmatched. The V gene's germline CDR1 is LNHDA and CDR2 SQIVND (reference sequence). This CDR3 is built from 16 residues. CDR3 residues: CASSMAGTGANSPLHF. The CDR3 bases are TGTGCCAGTAGTATGGCCGGGACAGGGGCGAATTCACCCCTCCACTTT.

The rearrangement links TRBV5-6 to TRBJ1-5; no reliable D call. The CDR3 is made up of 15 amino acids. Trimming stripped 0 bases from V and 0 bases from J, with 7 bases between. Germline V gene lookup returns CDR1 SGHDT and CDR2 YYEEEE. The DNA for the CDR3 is TGTGCCAGCAGCTTGGGAGGGAGTAGCAATCAGCCCCAGCATTTT. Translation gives CASSLGGSSNQPQHF.

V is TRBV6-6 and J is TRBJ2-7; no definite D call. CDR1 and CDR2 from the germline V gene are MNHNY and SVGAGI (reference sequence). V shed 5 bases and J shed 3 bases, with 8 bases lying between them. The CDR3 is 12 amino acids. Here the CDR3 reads CASSTEFYEQYF. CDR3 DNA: TGTGCCAGCAGTACTGAATTCTACGAGCAGTACTTC.

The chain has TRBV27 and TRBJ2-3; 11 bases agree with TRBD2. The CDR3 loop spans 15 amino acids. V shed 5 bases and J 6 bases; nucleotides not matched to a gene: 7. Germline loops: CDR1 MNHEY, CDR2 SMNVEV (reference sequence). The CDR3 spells CASSLTSGGLDTQYF. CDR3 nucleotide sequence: TGTGCCAGCAGTCTTACTAGCGGGGGACTGGATACGCAGTATTTT.

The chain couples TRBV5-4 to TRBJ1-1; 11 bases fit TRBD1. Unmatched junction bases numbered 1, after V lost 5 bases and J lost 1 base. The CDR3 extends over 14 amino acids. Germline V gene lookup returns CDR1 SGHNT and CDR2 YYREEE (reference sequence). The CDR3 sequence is CASSGQGANTEAFF. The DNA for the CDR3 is TGTGCCAGCAGTGGACAGGGGGCGAACACTGAAGCTTTCTTT.

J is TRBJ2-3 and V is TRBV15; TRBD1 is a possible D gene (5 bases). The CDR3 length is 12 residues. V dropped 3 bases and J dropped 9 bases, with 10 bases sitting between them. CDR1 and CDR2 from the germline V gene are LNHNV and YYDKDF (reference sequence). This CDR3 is CATSSDRRTQYF. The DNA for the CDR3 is TGTGCCACCAGCAGCGACAGAAGGACGCAGTATTTT.

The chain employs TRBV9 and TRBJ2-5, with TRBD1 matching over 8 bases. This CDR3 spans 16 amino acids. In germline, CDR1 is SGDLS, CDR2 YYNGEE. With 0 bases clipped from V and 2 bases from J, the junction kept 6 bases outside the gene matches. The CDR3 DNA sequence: TGTGCCAGCAGCGTAGGTGGGACAGGCTCTCAAGAGACCCAGTACTTC. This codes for CASSVGGTGSQETQYF. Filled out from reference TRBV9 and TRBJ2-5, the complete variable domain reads DSGVTQTPKHLITATGQRVTLRCSPRSGDLSVYWYQQSLDQGLQFLIQYYNGEERAKGNILERFSAQQFPDLHSELNLSSLELGDSALYFCASSVGGTGSQETQYFGPGTRLLVL.

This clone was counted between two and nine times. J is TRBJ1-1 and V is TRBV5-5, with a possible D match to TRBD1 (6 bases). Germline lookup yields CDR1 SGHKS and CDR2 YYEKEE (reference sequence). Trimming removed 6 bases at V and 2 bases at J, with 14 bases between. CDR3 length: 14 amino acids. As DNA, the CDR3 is TGTGCCAGCACCCGGACAGTCCCCAACACTGAAGCTTTCTTT. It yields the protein CASTRTVPNTEAFF. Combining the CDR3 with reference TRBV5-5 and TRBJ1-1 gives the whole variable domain DAGVTQSPTHLIKTRGQQVTLRCSPISGHKSVSWYQQVLGQGPQFIFQYYEKEERGRGNFPDRFSARQFPNYSSELNVNALLLGDSALYLCASTRTVPNTEAFFGQGTRLTVV.

CDR3 nucleotides: TGTGCCAGTAGTATTCAGGGCAGGGGGAGCGGGGAGCTGTTTTTT. As protein: CASSIQGRGSGELFF. The chain joins TRBV19 to TRBJ2-2; 7 bases agree with TRBD1. The CDR3 length is 15 residues. Per germline, CDR1 LNHDA and CDR2 SQIVND (reference sequence). J was trimmed by 7 bases and V by 3 bases; bases with no gene match: 8.

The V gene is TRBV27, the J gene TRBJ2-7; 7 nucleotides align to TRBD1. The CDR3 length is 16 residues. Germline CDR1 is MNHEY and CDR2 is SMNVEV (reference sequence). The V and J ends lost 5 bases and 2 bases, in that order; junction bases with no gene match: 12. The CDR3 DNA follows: TGTGCCAGCAGTCCCCCGGACAGGACCCTCCCCTACGAGCAGTACTTC. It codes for CASSPPDRTLPYEQYF.

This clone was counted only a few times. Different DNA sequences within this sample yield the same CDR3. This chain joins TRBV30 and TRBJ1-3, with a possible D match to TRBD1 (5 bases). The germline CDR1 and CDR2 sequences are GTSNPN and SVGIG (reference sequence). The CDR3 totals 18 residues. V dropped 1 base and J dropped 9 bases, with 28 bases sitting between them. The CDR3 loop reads CAWSARPWDARSISTIYF. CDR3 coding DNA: TGTGCCTGGAGTGCCCGACCTTGGGACGCCCGATCCATCAGCACCATATATTTT.

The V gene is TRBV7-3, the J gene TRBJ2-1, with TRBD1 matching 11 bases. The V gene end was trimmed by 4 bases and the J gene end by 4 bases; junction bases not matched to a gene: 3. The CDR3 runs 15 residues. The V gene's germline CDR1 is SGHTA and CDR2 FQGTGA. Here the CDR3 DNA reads TGTGCCAGCAGCTCGGACAGGGGGCTTTACAATGAGCAGTTCTTC. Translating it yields CASSSDRGLYNEQFF. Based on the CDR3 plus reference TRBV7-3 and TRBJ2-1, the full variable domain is GAGVSQTPSNKVTEKGKYVELRCDPISGHTALYWYRQSLGQGPEFLIYFQGTGAADDSGLPNDRFFAVRPEGSVSTLKIQRTERGDSAVYLCASSSDRGLYNEQFFGPGTRLTVL.

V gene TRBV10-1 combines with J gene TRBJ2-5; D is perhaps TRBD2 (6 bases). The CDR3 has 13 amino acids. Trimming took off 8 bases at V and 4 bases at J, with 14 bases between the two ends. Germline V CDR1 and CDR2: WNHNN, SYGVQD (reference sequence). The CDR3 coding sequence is TGCGCCAGCCGCCTTATGGGAGGAGAGACCCAGTACTTC. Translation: CASRLMGGETQYF.

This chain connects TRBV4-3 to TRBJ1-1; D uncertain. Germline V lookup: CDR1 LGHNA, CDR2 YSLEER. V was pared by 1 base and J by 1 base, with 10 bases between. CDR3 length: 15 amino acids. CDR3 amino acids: CASSQVPPQNTEAFF. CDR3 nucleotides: TGCGCCAGCAGCCAAGTCCCCCCACAGAACACTGAAGCTTTCTTT.

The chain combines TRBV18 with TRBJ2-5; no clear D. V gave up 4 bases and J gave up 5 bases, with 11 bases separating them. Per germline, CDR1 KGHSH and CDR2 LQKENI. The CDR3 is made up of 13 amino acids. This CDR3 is CASSRQNGETQYF. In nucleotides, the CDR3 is TGTGCCAGCTCACGTCAGAATGGGGAGACCCAGTACTTC.

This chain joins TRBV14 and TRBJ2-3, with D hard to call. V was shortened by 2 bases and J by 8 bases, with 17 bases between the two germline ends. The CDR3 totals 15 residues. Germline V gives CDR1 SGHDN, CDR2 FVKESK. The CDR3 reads CASSQSRAARGTQYF. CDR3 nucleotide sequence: TGTGCCAGCAGCCAATCACGGGCGGCGCGTGGTACGCAGTATTTT.

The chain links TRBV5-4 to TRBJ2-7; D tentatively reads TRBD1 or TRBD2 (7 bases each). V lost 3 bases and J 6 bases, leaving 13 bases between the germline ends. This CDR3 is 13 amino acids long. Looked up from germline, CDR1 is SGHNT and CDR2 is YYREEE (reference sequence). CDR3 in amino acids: CASSYDREGEQYF. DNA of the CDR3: TGTGCCAGCAGCTATGACAGGGAGGGCGAGCAGTACTTC.

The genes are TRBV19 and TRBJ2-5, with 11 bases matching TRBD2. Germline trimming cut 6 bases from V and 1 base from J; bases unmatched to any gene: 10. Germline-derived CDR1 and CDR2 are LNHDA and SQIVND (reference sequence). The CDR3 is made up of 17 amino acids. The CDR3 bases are TGTGCCAGTAGCCCGACTAGCGGGGCCATTTTCCAAGAGACCCAGTACTTC. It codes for CASSPTSGAIFQETQYF.

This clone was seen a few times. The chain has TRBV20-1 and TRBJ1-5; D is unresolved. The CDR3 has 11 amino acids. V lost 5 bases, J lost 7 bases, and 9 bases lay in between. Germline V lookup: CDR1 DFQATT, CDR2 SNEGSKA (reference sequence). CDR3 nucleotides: TGCAGTGCTGGGGAGGGACAGCCCCAGCATTTT. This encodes CSAGEGQPQHF.

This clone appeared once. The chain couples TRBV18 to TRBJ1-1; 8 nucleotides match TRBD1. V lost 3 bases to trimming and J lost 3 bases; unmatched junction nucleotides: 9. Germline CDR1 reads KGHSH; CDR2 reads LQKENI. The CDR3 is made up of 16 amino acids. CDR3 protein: CASSPFGTGLDTEAFF. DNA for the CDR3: TGTGCCAGCTCACCGTTTGGGACAGGTTTGGACACTGAAGCTTTCTTT.